The 4 T cell receptor beta chains listed next were all sequenced from one sample in a study of blood T cell repertoires in COVID-19. TCRdb's table, derived via immunoSEQ multiplex PCR, lists solely in-frame clones and lacks some. Of hundreds of thousands of clones listed, roughly 84% were seen once; the top ten hold less than 7%. Sequencing was carried out using PBMCs or T cells enriched from blood (not recorded which). These receptors were taken from a woman between 40 and 55 years old who had recovered from COVID-19.

This chain uses TRBV6-6 with TRBJ1-3; D unclear. The CDR3 spans 14 residues. Germline assignment: CDR1 MNHNY and CDR2 SVGAGI (reference sequence). V lost 5 bases to trimming and J lost 0 bases, with 8 bases between them. CDR3 DNA: TGTGCCAGCAGTAACTATATCTCTGGAAACACCATATATTTT. Translation gives CASSNYISGNTIYF.

The rearrangement joins TRBV28 to TRBJ2-7, with 8 bases identical to TRBD1. This CDR3 contains 15 residues. The junction had 12 bases not matched to a gene; V was cut back by 6 bases and J by 5 bases. Looked up from germline, CDR1 is MDHEN and CDR2 is SYDVKM. The CDR3 DNA sequence: TGTGCCAGCAGCCCTCAGGGGGCGCAATTTCACGAGCAGTACTTC. Residues: CASSPQGAQFHEQYF.

The genes are TRBV7-2 and TRBJ2-5, with TRBD2 matching 7 bases. The V and J ends lost 5 bases and 6 bases, in that order; junction bases with no gene match: 9. The germline V gene encodes CDR1 SGHTA and CDR2 FQGNSA. This CDR3 is built from 14 residues. CDR3: CASSQTGTTQTQYF. CDR3 nucleotide sequence: TGTGCCAGCAGCCAAACCGGGACTACCCAGACCCAGTACTTC.

The chain combines TRBV12-2 with TRBJ1-1. TRBV12-2 is reported as a pseudogene. The CDR3 consists of 17 residues. The CDR3: CASRSLRPAADNTEAFF. DNA of the CDR3: TGTGCAAGTCGCTCCTTAAGGCCCGCGGCCGATAACACTGAAGCTTTCTTT.